Following are 19 T cell receptor beta chains from one sample sequenced in a study of T-cell reconstitution after alpha-beta-depleted transplantation in children. The authors prepared the TCRbeta library with unique molecular identifiers. TCRdb re-derived calls from the PCR reads in MiXCR, one entry per CDR3 protein. The sample lists roughly 500,000 distinct CDR3 sequences, about 11% seen once, with just over 2% in the top ten. The sample here was PBMCs, taken before TCRalphabeta/CD19-depleted stem cell transplant. The source is a child aged 2 to 15 with inherited bone marrow failure, due to receive a stem cell transplant.

This clonotype appeared many times. The J gene is TRBJ2-5, the V gene TRBV10-3; 8 positions agree with TRBD1. The CDR3 contains 16 residues. The trim removed 2 bases at V and 7 bases at J, leaving 12 bases unmatched. Germline V lookup: CDR1 ENHRY, CDR2 SYGVKD. CDR3 coding DNA: TGTGCCATCAGTGAGACTCCGGGACAGGTTATGGGGACCCAGTACTTC. Its protein product is CAISETPGQVMGTQYF.

Ten or more counts support this clonotype. This chain connects TRBV29-1 to TRBJ1-5; D not certain. Looked up from germline, CDR1 is SQVTM and CDR2 is ANQGSEA. This CDR3 is built from 13 residues. V lost 4 bases, J lost 0 bases, and 7 bases lay in between. Here the CDR3 DNA reads TGCAGCGTTGGCCCGGGTAGCAATCAGCCCCAGCATTTT. This codes for CSVGPGSNQPQHF. Based on the CDR3 plus reference TRBV29-1 and TRBJ1-5, the full variable domain is SAVISQKPSRDICQRGTSLTIQCQVDSQVTMMFWYRQQPGQSLTLIATANQGSEATYESGFVIDKFPISRPNLTFSTLTVSNMSPEDSSIYLCSVGPGSNQPQHFGDGTRLSIL.

This clonotype was recorded at least ten times. The rearrangement links TRBV12-3 or TRBV12-4 to TRBJ2-7; D perhaps matches TRBD1 (5 bases). The germline V and J ends were trimmed by 0 bases and 4 bases, with 19 bases remaining between them. The CDR3 consists of 17 residues. The CDR3 sequence is CASSLASGFGAEYEQYF. Written as DNA, the CDR3 is TGTGCCAGCAGTTTAGCCTCGGGTTTTGGGGCAGAGTACGAGCAGTACTTC.

This clonotype was observed many times. This rearrangement joins TRBV12-3 or TRBV12-4 to TRBJ1-1; TRBD1 might be the D (5 bases). The V and J ends lost 4 bases and 8 bases respectively, with 14 bases between them. The CDR3 runs 13 residues. The CDR3 DNA follows: TGTGCCAGCAGTTACCCCAACCAGGGAGAAGCTTTCTTT. Its translation is CASSYPNQGEAFF.

This clonotype came up many times. This sequence joins TRBV5-1 and TRBJ2-1; no definite D call. The CDR3 length is 15 residues. With 4 bases removed from V and 4 bases from J, the gap between germline ends came to 15 bases. The germline V gene has CDR1 SGHRS and CDR2 YFSETQ. The chain's CDR3 is CASSRTSDDYNEQFF. Here the CDR3 DNA reads TGCGCCAGCAGCCGGACCAGCGACGATTACAATGAGCAGTTCTTC.

The chain recombines TRBV5-6 with TRBJ1-2, with D unresolved. Germline loops: CDR1 SGHDT, CDR2 YYEEEE. The length of the CDR3 is 13 residues. Trimming left V 0 bases short and J 14 bases short, with 17 bases between. CDR3 nucleotides: TGTGCCAGCAGCTTGGCCGTCCCCTGGGTTTGGACCTTC. Translated, it gives CASSLAVPWVWTF.

This clonotype was seen a few times. The CDR3 sequence is CASGSGAQETQYF. The DNA of the CDR3 is TGTGCCAGTGGGAGCGGGGCACAAGAGACCCAGTACTTC. This chain connects TRBV12-3 or TRBV12-4 to TRBJ2-5; 7 bases line up with TRBD2. J lost 2 bases, V lost 9 bases, and 6 bases had no gene match. This CDR3 region has 13 residues.

There are many counts of this clonotype. V usage is TRBV4-1 and J usage is TRBJ2-1; D is unclear. This CDR3 spans 13 amino acids. Between the trimmed V and J ends, which lost 0 bases and 6 bases, there was a span of 6 bases. Germline CDR1 reads MGHRA; CDR2 reads YSYEKL. The CDR3 coding sequence is TGCGCCAGCAGCCAAGAAAGGTTCAATGAGCAGTTCTTC. It specifies CASSQERFNEQFF.

This clonotype was detected many times. The genes are TRBV4-3 and TRBJ2-3, with D unclear. CDR1 is LGHNA, CDR2 YSLEER, per germline. The ends were cut back, 0 bases at V and 2 bases at J, with 6 bases in the middle. The CDR3 length is 14 residues. CDR3 in DNA: TGCGCCAGCAGCCAAGAACGAGTCACAGATACGCAGTATTTT. It codes for CASSQERVTDTQYF.

There are a few counts of this clonotype. The chain employs TRBV5-1 and TRBJ2-3; D perhaps matches TRBD2 (5 bases). Germline V gives CDR1 SGHRS, CDR2 YFSETQ. This CDR3 has 15 residues. V lost 1 base and J lost 2, with 11 bases in between. Here the CDR3 reads CASSLFPRDTDTQYF. In DNA form, the CDR3 reads TGCGCCAGCAGCTTGTTCCCACGGGACACAGATACGCAGTATTTT. The full variable domain, its missing parts supplied by reference TRBV5-1 and TRBJ2-3, is KAGVTQTPRYLIKTRGQQVTLSCSPISGHRSVSWYQQTPGQGLQFLFEYFSETQRNKGNFPGRFSGRQFSNSRSEMNVSTLELGDSALYLCASSLFPRDTDTQYFGPGTRLTVL.

This clonotype was seen many times. The germline gene is not matched at one end of the junction; a read error may be the cause. V and J are TRBV7-7 and TRBJ2-3; weak D call: TRBD2 (6 bases). CDR3 length: 15 residues. The germline V gene encodes CDR1 SSHAT and CDR2 FNYEAQ (reference sequence). The CDR3 loop reads CASSLVGGPTDTQYF. CDR3 sequence (DNA): TGTGCTAGCAGCTTAGTAGGAGGGCCCACAGATACGCAGTATTTT.

This clonotype has at least ten counts. For the CDR3, the DNA is TGTGCCACCAGTGACCGAGGGCGGGAGAGCCCAGATACGCAGTATTTT. This sequence encodes CATSDRGRESPDTQYF. The J gene is TRBJ2-3, the V gene TRBV24-1; TRBD2 aligns across 7 bases. CDR1 and CDR2 from the germline V gene are KGHDR and SFDVKD. J gave up 4 bases and V 4 bases, and 10 bases lay outside the gene matches. There are 16 residues in the CDR3.

This clonotype turned up a few times. The chain joins TRBV25-1 to TRBJ2-5; 11 bases are shared with TRBD2. With V trimmed by 3 bases and J by 3 bases, 9 bases remained unmatched. CDR1 is MGHDK and CDR2 is SYGVNS in the germline V gene. This CDR3 spans 17 amino acids. CDR3 coding DNA: TGTGCCAGCAGTGAGGTACTAGCGGGGGCAGGGGAAGAGACCCAGTACTTC. It codes for CASSEVLAGAGEETQYF.

This clonotype was detected only a few times. The rearrangement uses TRBV29-1 and TRBJ1-1; the D gene is possibly TRBD1 (6 bases). This CDR3 is 12 amino acids long. Deletions cut 6 bases from V and 3 bases from J, with 11 bases between. Germline CDR1 reads SQVTM; CDR2 reads ANQGSEA. The CDR3 nucleotides are TGCAGCGTACAGGGTTGGGACACTGAAGCTTTCTTT. This encodes CSVQGWDTEAFF.

This clonotype was seen once. A clone one base away is much larger, so this may be a read error. V and J are TRBV2 and TRBJ1-2; D is uncertain. This CDR3 is 15 amino acids long. Per germline, CDR1 SNHLY and CDR2 FYNNEI. The CDR3 sequence is CGSSDFGNTEVGYTF. The CDR3 DNA sequence: TGTGGCAGCAGTGATTTCGGGAACACGGAAGTGGGCTACACCTTC.

This clonotype has at least ten counts. V and J are TRBV25-1 and TRBJ1-1, with TRBD1 as a possible D gene (5 bases). V lost 1 base and J lost 7, with 13 bases in between. The germline V gene has CDR1 MGHDK and CDR2 SYGVNS. The CDR3 is 14 residues long. The CDR3 loop reads CASSEFGGRVEAFF. The CDR3 bases are TGTGCCAGCAGTGAATTTGGGGGGAGGGTTGAAGCTTTCTTT.

The gene calls are TRBV7-9 and TRBJ2-2; D remains ambiguous. The V and J ends lost 2 bases and 4 bases respectively, with 11 bases between them. Germline CDR1 reads SEHNR; CDR2 reads FQNEAQ (reference sequence). The length of the CDR3 is 15 residues. The CDR3 spells CASSLYSPGTGELFF. The CDR3 bases are TGTGCCAGCAGCTTATACAGTCCTGGCACCGGGGAGCTGTTTTTT.

This clonotype has ten or more counts. This sequence joins TRBV9 and TRBJ2-3, with 7 bases fitting TRBD2. The germline V gene has CDR1 SGDLS and CDR2 YYNGEE. V lost 1 base, J lost 0 bases, and 8 bases stayed unmatched. This CDR3 has 17 residues. Here the CDR3 reads CASSVIPSGISTDTQYF. As DNA, the CDR3 is TGTGCCAGCAGCGTAATCCCCAGCGGGATTAGCACAGATACGCAGTATTTT.

The chain is built from TRBV7-9 and TRBJ2-7; no clear D gene. Between the trimmed V and J ends, which lost 5 bases and 12 bases, there was a span of 20 bases. This CDR3 is 13 amino acids long. Per germline, CDR1 SEHNR and CDR2 FQNEAQ (reference sequence). The CDR3 region is CASSRNRPAFWYF. DNA for the CDR3: TGTGCCAGCAGCCGTAACCGACCTGCATTTTGGTACTTC.